This is a list of T cell receptor beta chains from one sample in a study of blood T cell repertoires in COVID-19. Some clones are missing from TCRdb's copy, which holds only in-frame ones; the method was immunoSEQ multiplex PCR. The sample carries 70,000 to 95,000 clones, roughly 89% recorded once. The sequenced sample consisted of peripheral blood. These receptors all come from a man in his forties or fifties with acute or convalescent COVID-19. The CDR3 runs from the conserved cysteine through the conserved F or W. A D gene is named only where the DNA matches it firmly. Rows may omit the clone size; those that give it use once, few, many or a size class.

TRBV6-5	TRBJ2-4	.	TRBD2	TGTGCCAGCAGTTACGGGACTACAAACATTCAGTACTTC	CASSYGTTNIQYF
TRBV4-2	TRBJ1-6	once	.	TGTGCCAGCAGTGAAGTCCTCACGGGGGGAATCCCCCTCCACTTT	CASSEVLTGGIPLHF
TRBV25-1	TRBJ2-1	.	TRBD1	TGTGCCAGCAGTGACCCCAAAACAGGTACAGGGGCCTACAATGAGCAGTTCTTC	CASSDPKTGTGAYNEQFF
TRBV13	TRBJ2-1	.	.	TGTGCCACCATCATCGAGGGCTCCTACAATGAGCAGTTCTTC	CATIIEGSYNEQFF
TRBV27	TRBJ2-5	.	.	TGTGCCAGCAACAAGCAGGGTCGTGTAGAGACCCAGTACTTC	CASNKQGRVETQYF
TRBV7-2	TRBJ1-3	.	.	TGTGCCAGCAGCTTAAATGCGGGGGGGGCCTCTGGAAACACCATATATTTT	CASSLNAGGASGNTIYF
TRBV5-1	TRBJ1-2	.	.	TGCGCCAGCAGCTTGTCAGGAGGCCCCGGCTACACCTTC	CASSLSGGPGYTF
TRBV20-1	TRBJ1-2	.	.	TGCAGTGCTAGTAACAGGCCCACGACGGACTATGGCTACACCTTC	CSASNRPTTDYGYTF
TRBV9	TRBJ2-3	.	.	TGTGCCAGCAGCGCCCCCTCAGATACGCAGTATTTT	CASSAPSDTQYF
TRBV5-5	TRBJ2-3	.	TRBD2	TGTGCCAGCAGCTCGCTAGCGGGGGGCGGGCAAGATACGCAGTATTTT	CASSSLAGGGQDTQYF
TRBV5-6	TRBJ2-6	.	TRBD2	TGTGCCAGCAGCTTGGGGACTAGCGGGAGTCCTGGGGCCAACGTCCTGACTTTC	CASSLGTSGSPGANVLTF
TRBV4-2	TRBJ1-4	.	TRBD1	TGTGCCAGCAGCCCCCGGGGAACCGGGACAGTTAATGAAAAACTGTTTTTT	CASSPRGTGTVNEKLFF
TRBV24-1	TRBJ2-2	.	TRBD1	TGTGCCACCAGTGACCTCTGGCAGGGGGCGAACACCGGGGAGCTGTTTTTT	CATSDLWQGANTGELFF
TRBV4-1	TRBJ2-5	.	TRBD1	TGCGCCAGCAGCCGATCAAACAGGGGGCTTTCGGAGACCCAGTACTTC	CASSRSNRGLSETQYF
TRBV11-2	TRBJ2-5	.	TRBD2	TGTGCCAGCAGCAAACTAGCGCGGGAGGGAGAGACCCAGTACTTC	CASSKLAREGETQYF
TRBV28	TRBJ1-5	.	.	TGTGCCAGCAGTTTACGGGGGAGCAATCAGCCCCAGCATTTT	CASSLRGSNQPQHF
TRBV2	TRBJ2-7	once	.	TGTGCCAGCACCCGAGCCTACGAGCAGTACTTC	CASTRAYEQYF
TRBV2	TRBJ1-6	.	.	TGTGCCAGCAGTGCGACAGGATATAATTCACCCCTCCACTTT	CASSATGYNSPLHF
TRBV2	TRBJ2-5	.	TRBD1	TGTGCCAGCACCCAACGAGGGGCAGGGGGAGAGACCCAGTACTTC	CASTQRGAGGETQYF
TRBV9	TRBJ2-2	.	TRBD2	TGTGCCAGCAGCCCGCGGAGGACTAGCGGGAGTCCCACCGGGGAGCTGTTTTTT	CASSPRRTSGSPTGELFF
TRBV7-9	TRBJ2-5	.	TRBD2	TGTGCCAGCAGCTTAGACCTCGGGACTAGCGGTTCGGAGACCCAGTACTTC	CASSLDLGTSGSETQYF
TRBV15	TRBJ2-3	.	.	TGTGCCACCAGCAGAGATCAGCCTGTGGAGGGTACGCAGTATTTT	CATSRDQPVEGTQYF
TRBV4-1	TRBJ2-2	.	.	TGCGCCAGCAGCCACCCATCCAGAAACACCGGGGAGCTGTTTTTT	CASSHPSRNTGELFF
TRBV6-6	TRBJ1-5	.	.	TGTGCCAGCAGGCCCAGACAGTTAAGCAATCAGCCCCAGCATTTT	CASRPRQLSNQPQHF
TRBV6-5	TRBJ2-7	.	.	TGTGCCAGACTCGGAGGGTTTACCTACGAGCAGTACTTC	CARLGGFTYEQYF
TRBV19	TRBJ2-7	.	.	TGTGCCACCACGGGGGGCGGCGAGCAGTACTTC	CATTGGGEQYF
TRBV7-8	TRBJ1-5	.	TRBD1	TGTGCCAGCAGCATGGACAGGGAGGGTGGTCAGCCCCAGCATTTT	CASSMDREGGQPQHF
TRBV14	TRBJ2-4	.	.	TGTGCCAGCAGCCAAGCCCAGGCAAACATTCAGTACTTC	CASSQAQANIQYF
TRBV28	TRBJ2-1	.	TRBD2	TGTGCCAGCAGTTTGAGGCGGGAGACGTTCTTC	CASSLRRETFF
TRBV25-1	TRBJ1-1	.	TRBD1	TGTGCCAGCAGGGGACAGGGGCAACCTAGCCTACAAGGGACTGAAGCTTTCTTT	CASRGQGQPSLQGTEAFF
TRBV30	TRBJ2-3	.	.	TGTGCCTGGAGGAGGGAATCCCCCACAGATACGCAGTATTTT	CAWRRESPTDTQYF
TRBV19	TRBJ1-5	.	.	TGTGCCAGTAGTATCCTGGGAGGAGGCGGCAATCAGCCCCAGCATTTT	CASSILGGGGNQPQHF